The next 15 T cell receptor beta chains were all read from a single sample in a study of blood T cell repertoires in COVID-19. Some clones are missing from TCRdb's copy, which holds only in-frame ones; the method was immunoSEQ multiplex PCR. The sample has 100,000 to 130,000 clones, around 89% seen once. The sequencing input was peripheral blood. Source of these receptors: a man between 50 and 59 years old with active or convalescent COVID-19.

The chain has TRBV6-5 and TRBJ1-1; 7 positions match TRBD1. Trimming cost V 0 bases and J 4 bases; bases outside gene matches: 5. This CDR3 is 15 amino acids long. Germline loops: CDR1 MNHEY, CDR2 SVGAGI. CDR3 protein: CASSYSNPGGTEAFF. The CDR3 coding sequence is TGTGCCAGCAGTTACTCGAATCCAGGGGGCACTGAAGCTTTCTTT.

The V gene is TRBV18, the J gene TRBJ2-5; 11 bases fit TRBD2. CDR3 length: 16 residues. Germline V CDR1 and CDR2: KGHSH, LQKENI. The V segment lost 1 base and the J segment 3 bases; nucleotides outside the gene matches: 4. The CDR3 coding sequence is TGTGCCAGCTCACCACTAATAGCGGGAGGGAAAGAGACCCAGTACTTC. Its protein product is CASSPLIAGGKETQYF.

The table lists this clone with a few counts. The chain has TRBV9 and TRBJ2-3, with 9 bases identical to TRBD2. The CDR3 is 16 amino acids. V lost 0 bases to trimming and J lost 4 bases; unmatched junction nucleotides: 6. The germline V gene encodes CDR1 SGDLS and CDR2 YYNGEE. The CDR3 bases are TGTGCCAGCAGCGTAGTTGCGGGAGGGCGCGCAGATACGCAGTATTTT. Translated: CASSVVAGGRADTQYF.

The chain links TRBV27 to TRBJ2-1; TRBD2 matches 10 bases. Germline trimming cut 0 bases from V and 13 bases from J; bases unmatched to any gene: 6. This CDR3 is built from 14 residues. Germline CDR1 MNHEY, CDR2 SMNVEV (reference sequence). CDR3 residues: CASSLSPSGSIQFF. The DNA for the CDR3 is TGTGCCAGCAGTTTATCCCCTAGCGGGAGTATACAGTTCTTC.

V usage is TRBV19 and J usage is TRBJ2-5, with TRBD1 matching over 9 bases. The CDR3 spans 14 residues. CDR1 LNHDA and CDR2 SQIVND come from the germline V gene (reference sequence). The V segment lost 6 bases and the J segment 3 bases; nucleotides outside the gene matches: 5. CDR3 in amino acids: CASSPRTGEETQYF. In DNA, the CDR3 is TGTGCCAGTAGCCCCCGGACAGGGGAAGAGACCCAGTACTTC.

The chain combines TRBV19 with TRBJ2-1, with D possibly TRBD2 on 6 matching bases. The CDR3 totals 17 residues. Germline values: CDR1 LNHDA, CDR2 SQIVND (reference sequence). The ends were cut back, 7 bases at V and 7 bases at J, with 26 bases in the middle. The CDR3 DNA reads TGTGCCAGTAAACTAAGGGGTTTGGAACTGGGGGGTAATGAGCAGTTCTTC. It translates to CASKLRGLELGGNEQFF.

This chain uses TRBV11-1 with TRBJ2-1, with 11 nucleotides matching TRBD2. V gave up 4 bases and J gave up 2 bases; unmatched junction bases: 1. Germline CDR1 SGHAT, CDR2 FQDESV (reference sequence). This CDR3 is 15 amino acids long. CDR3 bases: TGTGCCAGCAGCTCTAGCGGGAGGACCTACAATGAGCAGTTCTTC. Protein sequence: CASSSSGRTYNEQFF.

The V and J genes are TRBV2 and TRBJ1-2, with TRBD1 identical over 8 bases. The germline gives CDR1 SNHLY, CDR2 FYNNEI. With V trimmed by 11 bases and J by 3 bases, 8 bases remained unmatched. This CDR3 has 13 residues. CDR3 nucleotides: TGTGCCGGAGGAAAGACAGGGGACTATGGCTACACCTTC. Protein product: CAGGKTGDYGYTF.

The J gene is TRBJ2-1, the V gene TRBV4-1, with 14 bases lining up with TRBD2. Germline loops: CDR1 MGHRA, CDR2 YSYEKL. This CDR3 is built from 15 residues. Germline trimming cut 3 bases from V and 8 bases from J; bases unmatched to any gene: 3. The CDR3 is CASSQTSGRAHEQFF. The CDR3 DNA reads TGCGCCAGCAGCCAGACTAGCGGGAGGGCCCATGAGCAGTTCTTC.

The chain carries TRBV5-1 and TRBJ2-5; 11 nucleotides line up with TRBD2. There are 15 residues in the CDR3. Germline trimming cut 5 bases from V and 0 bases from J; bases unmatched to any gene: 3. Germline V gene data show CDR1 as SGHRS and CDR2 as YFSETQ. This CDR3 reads CASRPTSGNQETQYF. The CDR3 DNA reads TGCGCCAGCAGGCCGACTAGCGGGAACCAAGAGACCCAGTACTTC.

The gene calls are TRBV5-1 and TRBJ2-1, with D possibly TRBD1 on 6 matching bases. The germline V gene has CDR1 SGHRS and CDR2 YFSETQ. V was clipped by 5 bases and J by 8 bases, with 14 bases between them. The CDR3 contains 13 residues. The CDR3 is CASRAGTTDEQFF. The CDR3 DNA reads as TGCGCCAGCAGGGCCGGGACAACAGATGAGCAGTTCTTC.

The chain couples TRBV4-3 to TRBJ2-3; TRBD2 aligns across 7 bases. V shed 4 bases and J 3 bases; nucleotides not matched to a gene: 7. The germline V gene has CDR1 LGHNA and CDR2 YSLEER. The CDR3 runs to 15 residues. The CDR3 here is CASSLRVGRTDTQYF. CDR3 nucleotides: TGCGCCAGCAGCCTCCGGGTCGGGAGGACAGATACGCAGTATTTT.

CDR3 loop: CAWTHARLENSPLHF. The CDR3 DNA follows: TGTGCCTGGACCCACGCCCGTTTGGAGAATTCACCCCTCCACTTT. The rearrangement uses TRBV30 and TRBJ1-6, with unresolved D. The CDR3 sequence is 15 residues long. From germline, CDR1 is GTSNPN and CDR2 SVGIG (reference sequence). V lost 4 bases, J lost 7 bases, and 17 bases lay in between.

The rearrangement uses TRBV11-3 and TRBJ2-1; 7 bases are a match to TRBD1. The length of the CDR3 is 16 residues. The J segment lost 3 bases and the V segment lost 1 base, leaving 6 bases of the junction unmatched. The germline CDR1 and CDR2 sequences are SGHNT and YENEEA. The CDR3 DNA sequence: TGTGCCAGCAGCTTAGGCCCGACAGGGTACTACAATGAGCAGTTCTTC. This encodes CASSLGPTGYYNEQFF.

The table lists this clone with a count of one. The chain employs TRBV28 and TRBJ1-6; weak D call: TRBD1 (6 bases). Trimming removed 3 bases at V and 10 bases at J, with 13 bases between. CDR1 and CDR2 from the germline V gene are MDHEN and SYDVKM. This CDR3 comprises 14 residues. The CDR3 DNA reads TGTGCCAGCAGTTTCGGCCAGGGGAACTCACCCCTCCACTTT. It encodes CASSFGQGNSPLHF.